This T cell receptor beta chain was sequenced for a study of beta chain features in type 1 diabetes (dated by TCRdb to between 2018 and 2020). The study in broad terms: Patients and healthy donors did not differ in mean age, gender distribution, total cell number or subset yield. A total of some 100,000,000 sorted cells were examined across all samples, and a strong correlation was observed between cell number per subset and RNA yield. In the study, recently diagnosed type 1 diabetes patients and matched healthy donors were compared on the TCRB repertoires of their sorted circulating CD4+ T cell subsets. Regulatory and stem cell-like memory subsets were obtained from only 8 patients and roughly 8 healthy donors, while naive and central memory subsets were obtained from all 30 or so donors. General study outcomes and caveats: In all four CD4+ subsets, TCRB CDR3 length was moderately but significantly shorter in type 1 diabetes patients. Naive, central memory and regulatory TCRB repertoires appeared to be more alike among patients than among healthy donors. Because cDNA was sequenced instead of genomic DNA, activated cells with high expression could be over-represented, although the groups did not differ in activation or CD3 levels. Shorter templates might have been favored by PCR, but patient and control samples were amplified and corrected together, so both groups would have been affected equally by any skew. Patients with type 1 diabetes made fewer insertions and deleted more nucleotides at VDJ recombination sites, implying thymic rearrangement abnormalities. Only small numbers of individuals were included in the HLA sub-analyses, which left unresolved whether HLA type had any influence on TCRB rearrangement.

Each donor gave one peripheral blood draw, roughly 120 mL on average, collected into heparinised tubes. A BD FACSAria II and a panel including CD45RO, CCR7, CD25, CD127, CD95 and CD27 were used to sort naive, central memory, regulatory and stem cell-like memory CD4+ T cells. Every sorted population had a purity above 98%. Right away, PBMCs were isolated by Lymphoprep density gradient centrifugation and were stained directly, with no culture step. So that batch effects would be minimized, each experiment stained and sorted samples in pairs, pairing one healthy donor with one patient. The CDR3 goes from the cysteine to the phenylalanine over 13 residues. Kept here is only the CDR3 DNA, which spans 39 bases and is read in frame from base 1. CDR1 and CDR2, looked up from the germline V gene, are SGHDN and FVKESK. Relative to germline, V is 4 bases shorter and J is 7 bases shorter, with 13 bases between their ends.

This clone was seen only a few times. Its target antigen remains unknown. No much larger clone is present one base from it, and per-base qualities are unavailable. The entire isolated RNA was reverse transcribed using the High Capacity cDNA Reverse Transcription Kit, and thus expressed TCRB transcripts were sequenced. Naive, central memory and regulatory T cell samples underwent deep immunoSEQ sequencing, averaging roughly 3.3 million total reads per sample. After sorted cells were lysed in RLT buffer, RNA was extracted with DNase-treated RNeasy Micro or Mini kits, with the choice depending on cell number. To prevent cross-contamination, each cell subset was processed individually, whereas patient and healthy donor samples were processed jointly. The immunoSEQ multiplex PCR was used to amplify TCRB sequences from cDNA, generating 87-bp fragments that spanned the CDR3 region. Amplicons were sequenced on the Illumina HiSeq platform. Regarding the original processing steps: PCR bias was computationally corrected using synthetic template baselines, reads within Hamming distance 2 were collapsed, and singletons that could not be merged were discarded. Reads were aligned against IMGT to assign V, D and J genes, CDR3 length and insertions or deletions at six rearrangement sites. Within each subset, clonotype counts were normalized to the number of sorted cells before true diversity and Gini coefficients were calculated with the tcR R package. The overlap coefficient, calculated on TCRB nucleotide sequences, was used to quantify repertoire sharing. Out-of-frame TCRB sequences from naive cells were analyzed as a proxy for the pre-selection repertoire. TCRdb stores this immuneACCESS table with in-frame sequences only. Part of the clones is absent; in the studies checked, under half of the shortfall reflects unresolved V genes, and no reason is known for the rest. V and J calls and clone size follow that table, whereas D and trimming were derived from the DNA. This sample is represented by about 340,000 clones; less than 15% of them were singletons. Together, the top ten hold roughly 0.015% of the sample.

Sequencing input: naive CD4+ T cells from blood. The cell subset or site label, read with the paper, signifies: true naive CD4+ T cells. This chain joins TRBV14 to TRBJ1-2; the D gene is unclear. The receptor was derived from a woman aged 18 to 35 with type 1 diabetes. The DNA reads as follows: TGTGCCAGCAGCCCTGCAGGTGCCGGTGGCTACACCTTC. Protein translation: CASSPAGAGGYTF.